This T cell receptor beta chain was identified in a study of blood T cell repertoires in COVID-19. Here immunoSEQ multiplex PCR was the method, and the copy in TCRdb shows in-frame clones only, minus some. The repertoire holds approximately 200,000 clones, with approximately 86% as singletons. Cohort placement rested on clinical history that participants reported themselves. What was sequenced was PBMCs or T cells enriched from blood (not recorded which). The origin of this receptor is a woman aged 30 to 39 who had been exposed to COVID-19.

As DNA, the CDR3 is TGTGCCACCCCCCAACAGCGGGGGTCGGGAACTAATGAAAAACTGTTTTTT. As protein: CATPQQRGSGTNEKLFF. The chain joins TRBV15 to TRBJ1-4; TRBD1 is a possible D gene (5 bases). Germline V gives CDR1 LNHNV, CDR2 YYDKDF (reference sequence). The CDR3 runs 17 residues. V lost 8 bases and J lost 1, with 20 bases in between. Using reference TRBV15 and TRBJ1-4 for the parts outside the CDR3, the full variable domain is DAMVIQNPRYQVTQFGKPVTLSCSQTLNHNVMYWYQQKSSQAPKLLFHYYDKDFNNEADTPDNFQSRRPNTSFCFLDIRSPGLGDTAMYLCATPQQRGSGTNEKLFFGSGTQLSVL.